This TCR beta chain came from a study of blood T cell repertoires in COVID-19. Under the authors' procedure: Amplifying reference gene primers gave estimates of nucleated cell counts. Repertoires were generated with immunoSEQ multiplex PCR, while TCRdb's copy carries only in-frame clones and drops some. The DNA was the basis for D and trimming; V, J and clone size are from that table. This sample carries approximately 180,000 clones, roughly 89% of them seen once, and the ten largest clones take about 2.1%. This CDR3 is built from 17 residues. V was clipped by 4 bases and J by 8 bases; unmatched bases: 17. Germline V gives CDR1 LNHDA, CDR2 SQIVND (reference sequence).

The genes are TRBV19 and TRBJ2-4; 7 bases fit TRBD1. The source of this sequence is a woman aged 40 to 49 with acute COVID-19. Sequencing input: PBMCs or T cells enriched from blood (not recorded which). The CDR3 reads CASSRLRTGLDGDIQYF. CDR3 sequence (DNA): TGTGCCAGTAGTAGATTGCGGACAGGCCTTGACGGGGACATTCAGTACTTC.